This entry features one T cell receptor (beta chain) sequence. Its specificity is unknown. These data are taken from a study of blood T cells in healthy people across ages. Study-wide findings and caveats: The long-lived group displayed more naive CD4+ cells, plus higher diversity, than the aged donors did.

A sample-barcoded 5' primer and a J-beta primer mix were used in a second PCR of roughly 6 to 12 cycles. Each CDR3 protein is one row after TCRdb ran MiXCR on the 5' RACE reads. The data hold hundreds of thousands of distinct CDR3 sequences, with roughly 25% observed a single time. CDR3 length equals 17 residues. Germline CDR1 reads MDHEN; CDR2 reads SYDVKM. The ends lost 6 bases at V and 2 bases at J; junction bases unmatched: 15. These same records also appear under a second study, on T cells of mothers and their children.

What was sequenced was blood. The rearrangement uses TRBV28 and TRBJ1-2; 7 bases agree with TRBD1. This receptor was obtained from a boy aged 5 to 17 in good health. For the CDR3, the DNA is TGTGCCAGCAGGTCCCCTACTCGGGACAGTCTAAACTATGGCTACACCTTC. Its translation: CASRSPTRDSLNYGYTF.